Described below is a single T cell receptor (beta chain) sequence and its context. Its antigen is unknown. Depth targeted 1 in 200,000 to 1 in 1 million T cells, averaging approximately 10x coverage per clonotype. TCRdb's copy holds only in-frame clones and misses some; the assay was immunoSEQ multiplex PCR. The data show some 130,000 clones, around 93% seen once. The CDR3 contains 16 residues. V trimming: 5 bases; J trimming: 0 bases; junction bases outside the gene matches: 5. Germline CDR1 is MNHEY and CDR2 is SMNVEV (reference sequence). The data stem from a study of cytotoxic CD8 clonotypes in ibrutinib-treated CLL. Study-level results: Upon ibrutinib response clonality rose, and upon progression it fell back toward baseline. Baseline levels of clonality went above those of age-matched healthy donors and moved with circulating CD8+ T-cell counts.

PBMCs that had been cryopreserved were the source of 2 to 2.5 micrograms of genomic DNA for TCR beta libraries. The receptor comes from a human donor with chronic lymphocytic leukemia. This sample comprised PBMCs, obtained after 12 months of ibrutinib treatment. This sequence joins TRBV27 and TRBJ2-1, with 9 bases fitting TRBD1. The CDR3 loop reads CASSPRTGDSYNEQFF. The CDR3 region has the DNA TGTGCCAGCAGTCCCCGGACAGGGGACTCCTACAATGAGCAGTTCTTC.